This is a list of T cell receptor beta chains from one sample in a study of technical replicates of blood from a few donors. Assay: immunoSEQ multiplex PCR; the TCRdb copy retains only in-frame clones and omits some. Of tens of thousands of clones listed, about nine tenths are singletons. Source material: T cells isolated from PBMCs. These receptors were collected from a human donor in good health. The CDR3 runs from the conserved cysteine through the conserved F or W. The D gene is left open where the match is weak. Clone size is stated in some rows and not others, as once, few, many or a class when expanded.

j_call d_call clone_size v_call cdr3_nt cdr3_aa
TRBJ1-1 . . TRBV11-3 TGTGCCAGCAGCTTAAACATCTACACTGAAGCTTTCTTT CASSLNIYTEAFF
TRBJ2-7 . . TRBV2 TGTGCCAGCAGTGCAACGGGTTACGAGCAGTACTTC CASSATGYEQYF
TRBJ2-3 . . TRBV7-6 TGTGCCAGCAGCTTAGTCGGGAGAGCCACAGATACGCAGTATTTT CASSLVGRATDTQYF
TRBJ1-1 . few TRBV6-6 TGTGCCAGCAGTTACCCACAGTCTGAAGCTTTCTTT CASSYPQSEAFF
TRBJ2-3 TRBD2 . TRBV6-6 TGTGCCAGCAGTTACGGCGGGCGGGAGATCCCAGATACGCAGTATTTT CASSYGGREIPDTQYF
TRBJ1-1 . . TRBV30 TGTGCCTGGAGTGTGGTGGGGAGCACTGAAGCTTTCTTT CAWSVVGSTEAFF
TRBJ2-2 . . TRBV18 TGTGCCAGCTCACCGGTGGGGCCCGACACCGGGGAGCTGTTTTTT CASSPVGPDTGELFF
TRBJ1-4 TRBD1 . TRBV11-3 TGTGCCAGCAGCAACGGACAGGTTATTAATGAAAAACTGTTTTTT CASSNGQVINEKLFF
TRBJ2-7 TRBD2 once TRBV9 TGTGCCAGCAGTCCGCCGGGACTAGCATTTTCCTACGAGCAGTACTTC CASSPPGLAFSYEQYF
TRBJ1-2 . . TRBV14 TGTGCCAGCAGCCAAGAGATACAGAATGGCTACACCTTC CASSQEIQNGYTF
TRBJ2-3 . . TRBV7-9 TGTGCCAGCAGCTTTGCAGGGGGCACAGATACGCAGTATTTT CASSFAGGTDTQYF
TRBJ2-5 TRBD1 . TRBV27 TGTGCCAGCAGTCCCCTGGACAGGGGGCAAGAGACCCAGTACTTC CASSPLDRGQETQYF
TRBJ2-7 TRBD1 . TRBV7-4 TGTGCCAGCAGCTTAAGCTTGGACAGGATTTACCCCTACGAGCAGTACTTC CASSLSLDRIYPYEQYF
TRBJ2-7 . . TRBV5-8 TGTGCCAGCAGCTTGGACATAGGCGGAAGTGAGTACTTC CASSLDIGGSEYF
TRBJ2-1 TRBD2 . TRBV4-3 TGCGCCAGCAGCGGGCGGGAGGGCCTGTCCTACAATGAGCAGTTCTTC CASSGREGLSYNEQFF
TRBJ1-1 . once TRBV5-4 TGTGCCAGCAGCTTGGCCGGGGTTCACACTGAAGCTTTCTTT CASSLAGVHTEAFF
TRBJ2-7 . . TRBV10-1 TGCGCCAGCAGTGTGAGGAGTTGCGAGCAGTACTTC CASSVRSCEQYF
TRBJ1-2 TRBD1 . TRBV7-9 TGTGCCAGCAGCTCGACGACAGGGCCGGACTATGGCTACACCTTC CASSSTTGPDYGYTF
TRBJ2-7 TRBD2 . TRBV27 TGTGCCAGCAGTTTATCGGTCGGGACTAGCTCCTACGAGCAGTACTTC CASSLSVGTSSYEQYF
TRBJ2-1 . . TRBV19 TGTGCCAGTAGTATAGATCACTCTTACAATGAGCAGTTCTTC CASSIDHSYNEQFF
TRBJ2-4 TRBD1 . TRBV5-6 TGTGCCAGCAGCCCGGGACAGGGCCTTTTCTACATTCAGTACTTC CASSPGQGLFYIQYF
TRBJ2-2 . . TRBV18 TGTGCCAGCTCACAATCTGCGGGGGCGATCGGCGGGGAGCTGTTTTTT CASSQSAGAIGGELFF
TRBJ2-5 TRBD1 . TRBV28 TGTGCCAGCAGTTCACAGGGGGCAGGGACCCAGTACTTC CASSSQGAGTQYF
TRBJ1-4 TRBD1 . TRBV5-4 TGTGCCAGCAGCCCAGGGACAGGGCAAAGTGGAGAAAAACTGTTTTTT CASSPGTGQSGEKLFF
TRBJ1-2 . . TRBV7-8 TGTGCCAGCAGCTTCCACGGGAATAACTATGGCTACACCTTC CASSFHGNNYGYTF
TRBJ2-7 . . TRBV4-2 TGTGCCAGCAGCCTCAACCGGGATTCCTCCTACGAGCAGTACTTC CASSLNRDSSYEQYF
TRBJ1-1 . . TRBV5-4 TGTGCCAGCAGGTACGGGGGGAATAACACTGAAGCTTTCTTT CASRYGGNNTEAFF
TRBJ2-3 TRBD2 . TRBV30 TGTGCCTGGAGTGACATGACTAGCGGGAGGGAGGATACGCAGTATTTT CAWSDMTSGREDTQYF
TRBJ1-5 . . TRBV19 TGTGCCAGTAGTATCGACGGGAATCAGCCCCAGCATTTT CASSIDGNQPQHF
TRBJ2-1 TRBD2 . TRBV5-4 TGTGCCAGCAGCCCTATAGCGGGAGCTCCTAATGAGCAGTTCTTC CASSPIAGAPNEQFF
TRBJ1-2 . . TRBV19 TGTGCCAGTAGTCCCAGGGGTGAGGGCTATGGCTACACCTTC CASSPRGEGYGYTF
TRBJ1-3 . . TRBV27 TGTGCCAGCAGGAAGACAGCCGTACCTATCCTCTCTGGAAACACCATATATTTT CASRKTAVPILSGNTIYF
TRBJ1-1 . . TRBV7-3 TGTGCCAGCAGCCCGACGGGAAACACTGAAGCTTTCTTT CASSPTGNTEAFF
TRBJ2-6 TRBD1 . TRBV7-3 TGTGCCAGCAGCTTAAGACAGGGGGGCCCTGGGGCCAACGTCCTGACTTTC CASSLRQGGPGANVLTF
TRBJ2-2 TRBD2 . TRBV7-6 TGTGCCAGCAGCTTCGATAGCGGGAGGGCCACCGGGGAGCTGTTTTTT CASSFDSGRATGELFF
TRBJ2-7 . few TRBV5-1 TGCGCCAGCAGCTTGGGTCCGGGAGTCATCTACGAGCAGTACTTC CASSLGPGVIYEQYF
TRBJ1-5 . . TRBV30 TGTGCCTGCCAGGGACTTAGCAATCAGCCCCAGCATTTT CACQGLSNQPQHF
TRBJ2-2 TRBD2 . TRBV27 TGTGCCAGCAGTTCCTTCTTACCGGGAGGCCTCACCGGGGAGCTGTTTTTT CASSSFLPGGLTGELFF
TRBJ2-7 . once TRBV18 TGTGCCAGCTCACCACTGAAACTACCCCCCTACGAGCAGTACTTC CASSPLKLPPYEQYF
TRBJ2-2 TRBD2 . TRBV6-5 TGTGCCAGCAGTTACTCGGCGGGAGTATGGACCGGGGAGCTGTTTTTT CASSYSAGVWTGELFF
TRBJ1-5 . . TRBV29-1 TGCAGCGCCACCTTCGGACAGAGCAATCAGCCCCAGCATTTT CSATFGQSNQPQHF
TRBJ1-1 TRBD1 once TRBV19 TGTGCCAGTAGTATAAGGACAGGGGGAACTGAAGCTTTCTTT CASSIRTGGTEAFF
TRBJ2-7 . . TRBV12-2 TGTGCAAGTCGCTTAAGGGAGGAATGGACTAGCGGGAGCTCCTACGAGCAGTACTTC CASRLREEWTSGSSYEQYF
TRBJ2-7 . . TRBV6-5 TGTGCCAGCAGTCCCCGTGGGGCTTGGGAGCAGTACTTC CASSPRGAWEQYF
TRBJ2-5 TRBD2 . TRBV11-2 TGTGCCACCCTTAAAGGACTAGCGGGAGGAGCAGAGACCCAGTACTTC CATLKGLAGGAETQYF
TRBJ2-1 TRBD2 . TRBV7-2 TGTGCCAGCAGCTTTGACTGGACTAGCGGGGATTTCCGGTACAATGAGCAGTTCTTC CASSFDWTSGDFRYNEQFF
TRBJ2-1 TRBD2 once TRBV7-2 TGTGCCAGCAGCTCCTCGTCTAGCGGTCACAATGAGCAGTTCTTC CASSSSSSGHNEQFF
TRBJ2-2 . . TRBV6-4 TGTGCCAGCAGCGGGACTCTCAACACCGGGGAGCTGTTTTTT CASSGTLNTGELFF
TRBJ2-4 TRBD1 . TRBV6-6 TGTGCCAGCGAACAGGGGACGGTCAAAAACATTCAGTACTTC CASEQGTVKNIQYF
TRBJ1-2 TRBD1 once TRBV11-2 TGTGCCAGCAGCCAACAGGGACAGGGGCGAACCTATGGCTACACCTTC CASSQQGQGRTYGYTF
TRBJ2-5 . . TRBV4-1 TGCGCCAGCAGCCAAGATCGGAGGAGCGGTCAAGAGACCCAGTACTTC CASSQDRRSGQETQYF
TRBJ1-2 TRBD1 . TRBV2 TGTGCCAGCAGTGTGAAGGGAGAAGGGACAGACTATGGCTACACCTTC CASSVKGEGTDYGYTF
TRBJ1-4 TRBD1 once TRBV5-8 TGTGCCAGCAGCCGGGGACAGGGAGTCTCCTTAATGGAAAAACTGTTTTTT CASSRGQGVSLMEKLFF
TRBJ1-1 . . TRBV6-5 TGTGCCAGCAGTTACTCGGGACAAATGAACACTGAAGCTTTCTTT CASSYSGQMNTEAFF
TRBJ2-7 . . TRBV14 TGTGCCAGCAGCCGAGGGCCCGAGCAGTACTTC CASSRGPEQYF
TRBJ2-7 . . TRBV6-5 TGTGCCAGCAGTTACGGTCTAGCAACCGAGCAGTACTTC CASSYGLATEQYF
TRBJ1-1 . . TRBV29-1 TGCAGCGAATCCGGGACACCTCTACGGCCTGAAGCTTTCTTT CSESGTPLRPEAFF
TRBJ1-5 TRBD1 . TRBV10-3 TGTGCCATAGACGGGGGGACAGGAAGCAATCAGCCCCAGCATTTT CAIDGGTGSNQPQHF